Shown below are 32 T cell receptor beta chains from a single sample sequenced in a study of response to subunit inactivated influenza vaccine. Via MiXCR, TCRdb re-called the RT-PCR reads, giving one row per CDR3 protein. The top ten hold roughly 9.6% of the sample, which has more than 500,000 distinct CDR3 sequences, 11% seen once. The sample also formed part of further work on T cells expressing NK-cell markers. That publication notes: 5'RACE template switching with UMIs generated TCR beta cDNA.

Source: PBMCs from blood, taken on the day of vaccination. These receptors all come from a man in his fifties or sixties who received an inactivated influenza vaccine.

This clonotype has only a few counts. The chain employs TRBV4-3 and TRBJ1-4; 7 positions agree with TRBD1. V lost 1 base and J lost 6; bases outside the gene matches: 5. The CDR3 contains 15 residues. The V gene's germline CDR1 is LGHNA and CDR2 YSLEER. CDR3 sequence: CASSQVWGTDEKLFF. The DNA for the CDR3 is TGCGCCAGCAGCCAAGTTTGGGGGACAGATGAAAAACTGTTTTTT.

V and J are TRBV2 and TRBJ2-3; 7 bases are shared with TRBD2. CDR3 length equals 15 residues. V was pared by 5 bases and J by 3 bases, with 8 bases of the junction left unmatched. CDR1 and CDR2 (germline): SNHLY, FYNNEI. The CDR3 protein is CASSYSGGLTDTQYF. The CDR3 DNA follows: TGTGCCAGCAGTTATTCGGGGGGATTGACAGATACGCAGTATTTT. The full variable domain, in which reference TRBV2 and TRBJ2-3 provide the parts outside the CDR3, is EPEVTQTPSHQVTQMGQEVILRCVPISNHLYFYWYRQILGQKVEFLVSFYNNEISEKSEIFDDQFSVERPDGSNFTLKIRSTKLEDSAMYFCASSYSGGLTDTQYFGPGTRLTVL.

The chain joins TRBV3-1 to TRBJ2-6; 7 bases map to TRBD1. The CDR3 is made up of 18 amino acids. The germline V gene has CDR1 LGHDT and CDR2 YNNKEL (reference sequence). Trimming at V came to 3 bases and at J to 0 bases, leaving 8 bases not matched to a gene. CDR3 loop: CASSHFGTALSGANVLTF. The CDR3 bases are TGTGCCAGCAGCCACTTCGGGACAGCTCTCTCTGGGGCCAACGTCCTGACTTTC.

This clonotype has a count of ten or more. This chain links TRBV20-1 with TRBJ2-7; D is undetermined. Germline V gene data show CDR1 as DFQATT and CDR2 as SNEGSKA (reference sequence). CDR3 length equals 13 residues. V was cut by 2 bases and J by 4 bases, with 12 bases left in between. The CDR3 sequence is CSARSPGGYEQYF. DNA for the CDR3: TGCAGTGCTAGAAGTCCCGGTGGGTACGAGCAGTACTTC.

At least ten counts were recorded for this clonotype. The gene calls are TRBV5-1 and TRBJ1-1; D possibly corresponds to TRBD1 (5 bases). V shed 4 bases and J shed 1 base, with 11 bases lying between them. Germline V gene data show CDR1 as SGHRS and CDR2 as YFSETQ. The CDR3 is 14 amino acids. The CDR3 loop is CASSPGTANTEAFF. CDR3 nucleotides: TGCGCCAGCAGCCCCGGGACGGCGAACACTGAAGCTTTCTTT. The variable domain in full, completed from reference TRBV5-1 and TRBJ1-1, reads KAGVTQTPRYLIKTRGQQVTLSCSPISGHRSVSWYQQTPGQGLQFLFEYFSETQRNKGNFPGRFSGRQFSNSRSEMNVSTLELGDSALYLCASSPGTANTEAFFGQGTRLTVV.

This clonotype was detected a few times. Here the CDR3 DNA reads TGCAGTGCTAGAGTTGCAGGGGAAGGCACAGATACGCAGTATTTT. Its translation is CSARVAGEGTDTQYF. The chain links TRBV20-1 to TRBJ2-3; TRBD1 might be the D (6 bases). Looked up from germline, CDR1 is DFQATT and CDR2 is SNEGSKA (reference sequence). The CDR3 loop spans 15 amino acids. The ends were cut back, 1 base at V and 1 base at J, with 12 bases in the middle.

This clonotype occurred a few times. This chain connects TRBV19 to TRBJ1-4; weak D call: TRBD1 (6 bases). The CDR3 is 15 residues long. V was cut by 3 bases and J by 5 bases, with 13 bases left in between. CDR1 is LNHDA, CDR2 SQIVND, per germline (reference sequence). CDR3 sequence (DNA): TGTGCCAGTAGTATGGTCGGGACACCGAATGAAAAACTGTTTTTT. Translating gives CASSMVGTPNEKLFF.

The chain joins TRBV7-8 to TRBJ2-1; 10 bases align to TRBD2. Germline CDR1 reads SGHVS; CDR2 reads FQNEAQ. The CDR3 consists of 18 residues. Losses at the gene ends were 2 bases for V and 3 bases for J; bases not matched to a gene: 10. CDR3 in amino acids: CASSLLFGGLADYNEQFF. In DNA, the CDR3 is TGTGCCAGCAGCTTATTATTTGGCGGACTAGCGGACTACAATGAGCAGTTCTTC.

The chain links TRBV28 to TRBJ2-7, with 11 positions matching TRBD1. The CDR3 is made up of 15 amino acids. The V gene's germline CDR1 is MDHEN and CDR2 SYDVKM. Losses at the gene ends were 6 bases for V and 3 bases for J; bases not matched to a gene: 7. The CDR3 DNA is TGTGCCAGCAGATCGCAAGGGACAGGGGGCTACGAGCAGTACTTC. Translated: CASRSQGTGGYEQYF.

The chain links TRBV12-3 or TRBV12-4 to TRBJ2-7; D ambiguous. V gave up 2 bases and J gave up 1 base, with 15 bases separating them. The CDR3 extends over 16 amino acids. The CDR3 DNA follows: TGTGCCAGCAGTTTATCTTTAGGTGGCAATTCCTACGAGCAGTACTTC. Translated, it gives CASSLSLGGNSYEQYF.

This clonotype was detected only a few times. The chain carries TRBV20-1 and TRBJ2-7; TRBD2 might be the D (6 bases). Germline V gives CDR1 DFQATT, CDR2 SNEGSKA (reference sequence). Trimming stripped 2 bases from V and 3 bases from J, with 11 bases between. CDR3 length: 13 amino acids. As DNA, the CDR3 is TGCAGTGCTAGAAGAGCGGGCTACTACGAGCAGTACTTC. This encodes CSARRAGYYEQYF.

This clonotype turned up a few times. The chain links TRBV3-1 to TRBJ2-2; the match to TRBD2 covers 10 bases. This CDR3 comprises 15 residues. The germline gives CDR1 LGHDT, CDR2 YNNKEL (reference sequence). Trimming took 2 bases from V and 6 from J; bases not matched to a gene: 3. CDR3: CASSQPLAGAGELFF. CDR3 sequence (DNA): TGTGCCAGCAGCCAACCCCTAGCGGGGGCCGGGGAGCTGTTTTTT.

The chain joins TRBV7-2 to TRBJ1-2; 8 bases map to TRBD1. The CDR3 is 16 amino acids. The V and J ends lost 0 bases and 5 bases, in that order; junction bases with no gene match: 8. Germline-derived CDR1 and CDR2 are SGHTA and FQGNSA. CDR3 bases: TGTGCCAGCAGCTTAGCGGGCGGAAACAGGGGGTATGGCTACACCTTC. Amino acids: CASSLAGGNRGYGYTF.

In its sample, this clonotype was seen a few times. The rearrangement uses TRBV20-1 and TRBJ2-5; weak D call: TRBD2 (7 bases). V was shortened by 6 bases and J by 4 bases, with 18 bases between the two germline ends. Germline V gene sequence: CDR1 DFQATT, CDR2 SNEGSKA (reference sequence). The CDR3 covers 14 residues. CDR3 coding DNA: TGCAGTGCGAAACAGGGAGGGGGGCCAGAGACCCAGTACTTC. This gives the protein CSAKQGGGPETQYF.

V and J are TRBV9 and TRBJ2-3; perhaps TRBD2 as D (6 bases). V lost 3 bases to trimming and J lost 2 bases, with 16 bases between them. CDR3 size: 16 residues. The germline CDR1 and CDR2 sequences are SGDLS and YYNGEE. DNA of the CDR3: TGTGCCAGCAGCGAAACTAGCTTTCGATCCACAGATACGCAGTATTTT. Amino acids: CASSETSFRSTDTQYF.

This clonotype was seen more than once but under ten times. The CDR3 here is CAIRSRGSAYEQYF. The CDR3 region has the DNA TGTGCCATCAGGAGCAGGGGTTCCGCCTACGAGCAGTACTTC. The J gene is TRBJ2-7, the V gene TRBV10-3; D is perhaps TRBD1 (6 bases). The V and J ends lost 6 bases and 2 bases respectively, with 14 bases between them. The CDR3 covers 14 residues. Germline loops: CDR1 ENHRY, CDR2 SYGVKD.

Turning to this clonotype: Germline and junction disagree at one end, which may indicate a read error. V is TRBV2 and J is TRBJ2-3, with TRBD1 identical over 7 bases. Per the germline V gene, CDR1 is SNHLY and CDR2 is FYNNEI. CDR3 length equals 18 residues. CDR3 in amino acids: CTSCPAWGTEERTDTQYF. CDR3 nucleotides: TGTACCAGCTGCCCTGCGTGGGGGACAGAGGAGCGCACAGATACGCAGTATTTT.

This chain joins TRBV4-3 and TRBJ2-1; D ambiguous. Germline V CDR1 and CDR2: LGHNA, YSLEER. CDR3 length: 14 amino acids. V was cut by 0 bases and J by 8 bases, with 11 bases left in between. In DNA form, the CDR3 reads TGCGCCAGCAGCCAAGAGGCCCGGGTCCATGAGCAGTTCTTC. Its protein is CASSQEARVHEQFF.

This clonotype was picked up a small number of times. The chain combines TRBV28 with TRBJ1-4; 7 nucleotides line up with TRBD1. V gave up 5 bases and J gave up 3 bases; unmatched junction bases: 6. The CDR3 runs to 15 residues. The germline CDR1 and CDR2 sequences are MDHEN and SYDVKM. The CDR3 region is CASSEPGTANEKLFF. For the CDR3, the DNA is TGTGCCAGCAGTGAACCCGGGACAGCTAATGAAAAACTGTTTTTT.

The table lists this clonotype with a few counts. V usage is TRBV4-3 and J usage is TRBJ2-3; D may be TRBD2 (6 bases). V lost 6 bases and J lost 0, with 19 bases in between. Germline CDR1 and CDR2: LGHNA and YSLEER. The CDR3 loop spans 17 amino acids. CDR3 DNA: TGCGCCAGCAGTCCCTGGGTTAGCGGAGCTAGCACAGATACGCAGTATTTT. Its protein product is CASSPWVSGASTDTQYF.

This clonotype was seen ten or more times. The chain couples TRBV27 to TRBJ2-1; TRBD1 or TRBD2 may be the D gene (5 bases each). This CDR3 comprises 15 residues. The V and J ends lost 2 bases and 6 bases respectively, with 14 bases between them. Germline V gene sequence: CDR1 MNHEY, CDR2 SMNVEV (reference sequence). CDR3: CASSLGAGRGNEQFF. In DNA, the CDR3 is TGTGCCAGCAGTTTAGGGGCAGGGAGAGGCAATGAGCAGTTCTTC.

This clonotype was detected ten times or more. The rearrangement joins TRBV3-1 to TRBJ2-1, with D possibly being TRBD2 (6 bases). The CDR3 length is 15 residues. CDR1 LGHDT and CDR2 YNNKEL come from the germline V gene (reference sequence). V lost 5 bases, J lost 7 bases, and 18 bases lay in between. This chain's CDR3 is CASSYRTSGGNEQFF. The CDR3 DNA sequence: TGTGCCAGCAGCTACCGGACTTCCGGAGGGAATGAGCAGTTCTTC.

In this sample, this clonotype turned up many times. CDR3 loop: CASPESMIPYGYTF. In DNA form, the CDR3 reads TGTGCCAGCCCCGAATCGATGATTCCGTATGGCTACACCTTC. The rearrangement uses TRBV21-1 and TRBJ1-2. TRBV21-1 has pseudogene status. The CDR3 consists of 14 residues.

This clonotype appeared a few times. This chain links TRBV28 with TRBJ2-1; tentative D call: TRBD2 (6 bases). Germline V gives CDR1 MDHEN, CDR2 SYDVKM. The length of the CDR3 is 16 residues. Between the trimmed V and J ends, which lost 6 bases and 8 bases, there was a span of 23 bases. The CDR3, as DNA: TGTGCCAGCAGGAGATCGACGGGACTGCTAGTCCATGAGCAGTTCTTC. Its translation is CASRRSTGLLVHEQFF.

This clonotype was counted between two and nine times. The gene calls are TRBV2 and TRBJ2-3, with 11 bases identical to TRBD2. The CDR3 sequence is 16 residues long. V lost 6 bases and J lost 4; bases outside the gene matches: 9. Germline loops: CDR1 SNHLY, CDR2 FYNNEI. CDR3 in amino acids: CASSEHGTSGADTQYF. The CDR3 DNA is TGTGCCAGCAGCGAACATGGGACTAGCGGAGCAGATACGCAGTATTTT.

The gene calls are TRBV9 and TRBJ1-6, with TRBD1 identical over 8 bases. Trimming removed 1 base from V and 0 bases from J; junction bases left unmatched: 3. CDR3 length: 17 amino acids. The V gene's germline CDR1 is SGDLS and CDR2 YYNGEE. CDR3 DNA sequence: TGTGCCAGCAGCGTACGGACAGGGAGCTCCTATAATTCACCCCTCCACTTT. Its translation is CASSVRTGSSYNSPLHF.

This clonotype appeared a few times. The chain is built from TRBV2 and TRBJ2-1, with TRBD1 identical over 7 bases. After removal of 3 bases from V and 7 bases from J, the junction contained 6 bases not matched to a gene. The CDR3 extends over 14 amino acids. Germline CDR1 reads SNHLY; CDR2 reads FYNNEI. The CDR3 DNA follows: TGTGCCAGCAGTGACCAGGGGGTGTTGAATGAGCAGTTCTTC. It encodes CASSDQGVLNEQFF.

This clonotype has at least ten counts. The rearrangement links TRBV28 to TRBJ1-1; 7 nucleotides match TRBD1. This CDR3 is built from 14 residues. Germline V gene sequence: CDR1 MDHEN, CDR2 SYDVKM. The V segment lost 5 bases and the J segment 4 bases; nucleotides outside the gene matches: 7. The CDR3 is CASSLTGRSTEAFF. DNA for the CDR3: TGTGCCAGCAGTCTGACAGGGAGGAGCACTGAAGCTTTCTTT.

In its sample, this clonotype was seen a few times. The genes are TRBV7-9 and TRBJ2-5; D is unclear. There are 12 residues in the CDR3. CDR1 and CDR2 from the germline V gene are SEHNR and FQNEAQ (reference sequence). V gave up 5 bases and J gave up 5 bases, with 9 bases separating them. In nucleotides, the CDR3 is TGTGCCAGCAGCCCCTTAGTGGAGACCCAGTACTTC. It encodes CASSPLVETQYF.

The rearrangement joins TRBV10-3 to TRBJ2-5; TRBD2 might be the D (6 bases). The CDR3 totals 16 residues. The germline CDR1 and CDR2 sequences are ENHRY and SYGVKD. Trimming stripped 2 bases from V and 3 bases from J, with 16 bases between. CDR3 nucleotides: TGTGCCATCAGTGAGGTGTTGCGGGGCGGGAAAGAGACCCAGTACTTC. Translated, it gives CAISEVLRGGKETQYF.

V is TRBV29-1 and J is TRBJ2-3; TRBD1 is a possible D gene (5 bases). Deletions cut 7 bases from V and 0 bases from J, with 8 bases between. Germline CDR1 SQVTM, CDR2 ANQGSEA. The length of the CDR3 is 12 residues. CDR3 loop: CSGQSSTDTQYF. Here the CDR3 DNA reads TGCAGCGGACAGTCTAGCACAGATACGCAGTATTTT.

This clonotype was seen only a few times. The V and J genes are TRBV9 and TRBJ2-2; no clear D. The CDR3 totals 18 residues. V was shortened by 3 bases and J by 0 bases, with 18 bases between the two germline ends. Germline V gene data show CDR1 as SGDLS and CDR2 as YYNGEE. The CDR3, as DNA: TGTGCCAGCAGCGCCCTTGGTAGCCGGGCGCCGAACACCGGGGAGCTGTTTTTT. This sequence encodes CASSALGSRAPNTGELFF.